Shown below are 26 T cell receptor beta chains from a single sample sequenced in a study of regulatory T cells in long-lasting Graves disease. Time point denoted: newly diagnosed GD, antithyroid drugs for less than 3 months. The TCR library was made from RNA that had been extracted from PBMCs in TRIzol. Arm-PCR with iRepertoire HTBI primers amplified the CDR3 regions for these TCR beta libraries. Each CDR3 protein is one row after TCRdb ran MiXCR on the multiplex PCR reads. The data contain 420,000 or so distinct CDR3 sequences, 15% to 20% of them singletons. These data were also filed under a second study, of T cells in Graves' hyperthyroidism and ophthalmopathy.

Sequencing was performed on peripheral blood mononuclear cells (PBMCs), taken at new diagnosis, from a patient treated with antithyroid drugs. These receptors all come from a woman under 30 with Graves disease.

The V gene is TRBV20-1, the J gene TRBJ2-1, with TRBD2 matching 10 bases. The CDR3 is 20 amino acids. With V trimmed by 0 bases and J by 5 bases, 19 bases remained unmatched. The V gene's germline CDR1 is DFQATT and CDR2 SNEGSKA (reference sequence). As DNA, the CDR3 is TGCAGTGCTAGAGATTATTCCACAACTAGCGGGGCCTATGTACACAATGAGCAGTTCTTC. Residues: CSARDYSTTSGAYVHNEQFF.

In its sample, this clonotype was seen a few times. In DNA form, the CDR3 reads TGCAGCGTTCCCCTGGCTAGCTACAATGAGCAGTTCTTC. Its protein product is CSVPLASYNEQFF. The chain is built from TRBV29-1 and TRBJ2-1; D ambiguous. This CDR3 contains 13 residues. V was shortened by 5 bases and J by 3 bases, with 11 bases between the two germline ends. Germline CDR1 SQVTM, CDR2 ANQGSEA.

This clonotype has at least ten counts. The rearrangement links TRBV30 to TRBJ1-1; D might be TRBD1 (5 bases). The CDR3 covers 12 residues. Germline V gene sequence: CDR1 GTSNPN, CDR2 SVGIG (reference sequence). The ends were cut back, 3 bases at V and 4 bases at J, with 9 bases in the middle. The CDR3 sequence is CAWRWGVTEAFF. The CDR3 DNA sequence: TGTGCCTGGAGATGGGGGGTCACTGAAGCTTTCTTT.

This chain connects TRBV6-5 to TRBJ2-1, with D perhaps matching TRBD2 (6 bases). Germline CDR1 reads MNHEY; CDR2 reads SVGAGI. The length of the CDR3 is 13 residues. The V end was cut by 2 bases, the J end by 7 bases, with 9 bases between. CDR3 residues: CASSYGLANEQFF. The CDR3 DNA is TGTGCCAGCAGTTACGGGCTAGCGAATGAGCAGTTCTTC.

This clonotype was picked up a small number of times. The CDR3 DNA is TGTGCCTGGAGCCCAATTGCTAGCGGAGTTATCTACGAGCAGTACTTC. It yields the protein CAWSPIASGVIYEQYF. This rearrangement joins TRBV30 to TRBJ2-7; 7 bases map to TRBD2. Germline V gene lookup returns CDR1 GTSNPN and CDR2 SVGIG (reference sequence). With 3 bases clipped from V and 3 bases from J, the junction kept 14 bases outside the gene matches. The CDR3 runs 16 residues. The whole variable domain, filled in from reference TRBV30 and TRBJ2-7, reads SQTIHQWPATLVQPVGSPLSLECTVEGTSNPNLYWYRQAAGRGLQLLFYSVGIGQISSEVPQNLSASRPQDRQFILSSKKLLLSDSGFYLCAWSPIASGVIYEQYFGPGTRLTVT.

CDR3 in DNA: TGTGCCAGCACAGACCTTGGGGTCCACACTGAAGCTTTCTTT. Protein sequence: CASTDLGVHTEAFF. The V and J genes are TRBV6-1 and TRBJ1-1; D gene unclear. The length of the CDR3 is 14 residues. The V end was cut by 7 bases, the J end by 3 bases, with 15 bases between. The germline V gene has CDR1 MNHNS and CDR2 SASEGT.

This clonotype was observed many times. The rearrangement uses TRBV6-2 or TRBV6-3 and TRBJ1-1; D is unclear. Germline CDR1 MNHEY, CDR2 SVGEGT. V lost 5 bases and J lost 0, with 13 bases in between. The CDR3 has 15 residues. The CDR3 loop reads CASSELEQLNTEAFF. The CDR3, as DNA: TGTGCCAGCAGTGAATTGGAACAGCTGAACACTGAAGCTTTCTTT.

On this clonotype: A read error is the likely source, as a far larger clone sits one nucleotide away. The chain uses TRBV27 and TRBJ2-7; 12 positions match TRBD2. Germline assignment: CDR1 MNHEY and CDR2 SMNVEV (reference sequence). The CDR3 length is 15 residues. V gave up 3 bases and J gave up 7 bases; unmatched junction bases: 7. CDR3 sequence (DNA): TGTGCCAGCAGTTTCTGGACTAGCGGGGACAATGAGCAGTACTTC. This gives the protein CASSFWTSGDNEQYF.

This clonotype was seen repeatedly, ten times or more. J is TRBJ2-1 and V is TRBV7-8; no reliable D call. The CDR3 is made up of 14 amino acids. Germline V gene data show CDR1 as SGHVS and CDR2 as FQNEAQ. Trimming removed 1 base from V and 5 bases from J, with 9 bases in between. The CDR3 region is CASSLVSGNNEQFF. CDR3 bases: TGTGCCAGCAGCTTAGTATCTGGGAACAATGAGCAGTTCTTC. Complete variable domain (other parts from reference TRBV7-8 and TRBJ2-1): GAGVSQSPRYKVAKRGQDVALRCDPISGHVSLFWYQQALGQGPEFLTYFQNEAQLDKSGLPSDRFFAERPEGSVSTLKIQRTQQEDSAVYLCASSLVSGNNEQFFGPGTRLTVL.

This clonotype was counted at least ten times. The chain joins TRBV3-1 to TRBJ2-3, with 9 bases that match TRBD2. Trimming removed 1 base from V and 1 base from J; junction bases left unmatched: 3. Germline V gene lookup returns CDR1 LGHDT and CDR2 YNNKEL (reference sequence). The CDR3 loop spans 16 amino acids. Here the CDR3 reads CASSQGSGSRTDTQYF. CDR3 nucleotides: TGTGCCAGCAGCCAAGGTAGCGGGAGCCGCACAGATACGCAGTATTTT.

The chain joins TRBV15 to TRBJ2-5; D could derive from TRBD1 or TRBD2 (6 bases each). The CDR3 covers 17 residues. V lost 1 base, J lost 4 bases, and 19 bases lay in between. Germline assignment: CDR1 LNHNV and CDR2 YYDKDF (reference sequence). The CDR3 nucleotides read TGTGCCACCAGCAGAGGCCTCAGGGGAGGTGGATCAGAGACCCAGTACTTC. Translating it yields CATSRGLRGGGSETQYF.

This clonotype came up many times. The chain joins TRBV11-3 to TRBJ2-3; either TRBD1 or TRBD2 may supply D (5 bases each). The CDR3 has 17 amino acids. V was trimmed by 2 bases and J by 3 bases, leaving 18 bases between them. Germline CDR1 is SGHNT and CDR2 is YENEEA. DNA for the CDR3: TGTGCCAGCAGCTTAAGGGGTGGCGGGCCCCGTACAGATACGCAGTATTTT. Protein: CASSLRGGGPRTDTQYF.

This clonotype was counted only a few times. The chain combines TRBV29-1 with TRBJ2-1; TRBD2 agrees at 14 bases. The CDR3 is made up of 17 amino acids. CDR1 is SQVTM and CDR2 is ANQGSEA in the germline V gene. V was clipped by 7 bases and J by 1 base; unmatched bases: 9. Here the CDR3 reads CSETGTSGGRSYNEQFF. The CDR3 DNA reads as TGCAGCGAGACCGGGACTAGCGGGGGAAGATCCTACAATGAGCAGTTCTTC.

At least ten counts were recorded for this clonotype. The chain carries TRBV5-8 and TRBJ2-1; unclear D gene. CDR3 size: 13 residues. The germline gives CDR1 SGHTS, CDR2 YDEGEE. Trimming took 0 bases from V and 5 from J, leaving 6 bases between them. The CDR3 spells CASSLVRHNEQFF. The CDR3 nucleotides are TGTGCCAGCAGCTTGGTGAGGCACAATGAGCAGTTCTTC. The complete variable domain, with remaining parts taken from reference TRBV5-8 and TRBJ2-1, reads EAGVTQSPTHLIKTRGQQATLRCSPISGHTSVYWYQQALGLGLQFLLWYDEGEERNRGNFPPRFSGRQFPNYSSELNVNALELEDSALYLCASSLVRHNEQFFGPGTRLTVL.

This clonotype showed up many times. The V call is TRBV28, the J call TRBJ1-5; unclear D gene. V lost 2 bases and J lost 8, with 10 bases in between. The CDR3 is made up of 13 amino acids. Looked up from germline, CDR1 is MDHEN and CDR2 is SYDVKM. The CDR3 protein is CASSLDRLKPQHF. The CDR3 DNA is TGTGCCAGCAGTTTAGATCGGCTCAAGCCCCAGCATTTT.

V is TRBV5-1 and J is TRBJ2-3; D gene uncertain. This CDR3 comprises 14 residues. Germline-derived CDR1 and CDR2 are SGHRS and YFSETQ. Trimming took 1 base from V and 1 from J, leaving 7 bases between them. The CDR3 loop reads CASSLPRRTDTQYF. CDR3 DNA: TGCGCCAGCAGCTTGCCGCGACGCACAGATACGCAGTATTTT.

This clonotype was recorded at least ten times. J is TRBJ2-5 and V is TRBV18; no clear D gene. Trimming took off 0 bases at V and 4 bases at J, with 6 bases between the two ends. Looked up from germline, CDR1 is KGHSH and CDR2 is LQKENI. The CDR3 is made up of 13 amino acids. CDR3 nucleotides: TGTGCCAGCTCACCACCCCTAGGAGAGACCCAGTACTTC. Amino acid sequence: CASSPPLGETQYF.

This chain joins TRBV30 and TRBJ2-3; D is perhaps TRBD2 (5 bases). The V end was cut by 2 bases, the J end by 0 bases, with 12 bases between. CDR1 GTSNPN and CDR2 SVGIG come from the germline V gene (reference sequence). The CDR3 has 15 amino acids. Written as DNA, the CDR3 is TGTGCCTGGAGTTTTCTAGCTTCTAGCACAGATACGCAGTATTTT. Amino acids: CAWSFLASSTDTQYF.

The chain uses TRBV29-1 and TRBJ2-1, with 8 bases that match TRBD1. The CDR3 spans 13 residues. The V and J ends lost 6 bases and 9 bases, in that order; junction bases with no gene match: 10. CDR1 and CDR2 from the germline V gene are SQVTM and ANQGSEA. CDR3 bases: TGCAGCGTCGACAGGACAGGGTTTGGTGAGCAGTTCTTC. It codes for CSVDRTGFGEQFF.

The J gene is TRBJ2-7, the V gene TRBV5-1, with 7 positions matching TRBD2. This CDR3 has 12 amino acids. With 5 bases clipped from V and 4 bases from J, the junction kept 3 bases outside the gene matches. Germline CDR1 is SGHRS and CDR2 is YFSETQ. CDR3 sequence (DNA): TGCGCCAGCAGGGGGGGGGAATACGAGCAGTACTTC. Its translation is CASRGGEYEQYF.

This clonotype was observed many times. This chain uses TRBV27 with TRBJ2-1, with no clear D. Germline V gene lookup returns CDR1 MNHEY and CDR2 SMNVEV (reference sequence). The CDR3 loop spans 12 amino acids. The ends were cut back, 5 bases at V and 4 bases at J, with 6 bases in the middle. This chain's CDR3 is CASSPQYNEQFF. CDR3 coding DNA: TGTGCCAGCAGTCCGCAATACAATGAGCAGTTCTTC.

On this clonotype: A much larger clonotype is one base distant, so this may be a read error. The chain is built from TRBV2 and TRBJ2-5, with TRBD2 as a possible D gene (6 bases). There are 15 residues in the CDR3. From germline, CDR1 is SNHLY and CDR2 FYNNEI. V shed 4 bases and J shed 11 bases, with 23 bases lying between them. The chain's CDR3 is CASSVGGTTYNEQYF. CDR3 bases: TGTGCCAGCAGTGTTGGCGGGACCACCTACAATGAGCAGTACTTC.

The genes are TRBV5-1 and TRBJ2-4; D possibly corresponds to TRBD1 (6 bases). Per germline, CDR1 SGHRS and CDR2 YFSETQ. V lost 4 bases to trimming and J lost 4 bases, with 12 bases between them. The length of the CDR3 is 14 residues. The CDR3 DNA reads as TGCGCCAGCAGCACCGGGACACAAAAAAACATTCAGTACTTC. Amino acid sequence: CASSTGTQKNIQYF.

This clonotype was counted a few times. V is TRBV27 and J is TRBJ2-1, with 9 bases that match TRBD2. This CDR3 has 15 residues. V trimming: 5 bases; J trimming: 3 bases; junction bases outside the gene matches: 5. In germline, CDR1 is MNHEY, CDR2 SMNVEV (reference sequence). The DNA of the CDR3 is TGTGCCAGCAGTCAGCGGGAGGACTACTACAATGAGCAGTTCTTC. Residues: CASSQREDYYNEQFF.

On this clonotype: A much larger clone is a single base away; this may be a read error. J is TRBJ2-7 and V is TRBV7-3, with 10 bases matching TRBD2. The CDR3 loop spans 16 amino acids. V was clipped by 6 bases and J by 9 bases; unmatched bases: 17. Germline CDR1 reads SGHTA; CDR2 reads FQGTGA. CDR3 sequence reads: CASSGYGTSVALGQYF. The CDR3 DNA follows: TGTGCCAGCAGTGGCTACGGGACTAGCGTCGCCCTTGGGCAGTACTTC.

This clonotype was detected only a few times. V is TRBV10-3 and J is TRBJ2-3; 13 bases map to TRBD2. Germline CDR1 is ENHRY and CDR2 is SYGVKD. The ends lost 6 bases at V and 5 bases at J; junction bases unmatched: 11. This CDR3 has 17 amino acids. This CDR3 reads CAIRQPGLAGEEDTQYF. The DNA of the CDR3 is TGTGCCATCAGACAACCCGGACTAGCGGGAGAGGAAGATACGCAGTATTTT.